The present TCR beta chain was sequenced within a study of blood T cell repertoires in COVID-19. Study information: T cells, B-cell-depleted T cells, or PBMCs supplied cDNA or gDNA.

Germline CDR1 MNHEY, CDR2 SMNVEV (reference sequence). This CDR3 is built from 17 residues. Trimming left V 5 bases short and J 4 bases short, with 18 bases between. Original handling: Estimates of nucleated cell counts were drawn from the amplification of reference gene primers. The table came from immunoSEQ multiplex PCR; TCRdb's copy has only in-frame clones and leaves some out. The D gene and trimming were derived from the DNA, and the V and J assignments and clone size from that table. The sample yields fewer than 700,000 clones, less than 90% seen once. Seattle participants joined during active infection and were tracked over time.

The chain is built from TRBV27 and TRBJ1-6; D not certain. The TCR comes from a woman aged 45-60 years with COVID-19, enrolled during active disease. Input material: peripheral blood. For the CDR3, the DNA is TGTGCCAGCAGTCTAAACGGGGTCCCGACTTATAATTCACCCCTCCACTTT. Translating gives CASSLNGVPTYNSPLHF.